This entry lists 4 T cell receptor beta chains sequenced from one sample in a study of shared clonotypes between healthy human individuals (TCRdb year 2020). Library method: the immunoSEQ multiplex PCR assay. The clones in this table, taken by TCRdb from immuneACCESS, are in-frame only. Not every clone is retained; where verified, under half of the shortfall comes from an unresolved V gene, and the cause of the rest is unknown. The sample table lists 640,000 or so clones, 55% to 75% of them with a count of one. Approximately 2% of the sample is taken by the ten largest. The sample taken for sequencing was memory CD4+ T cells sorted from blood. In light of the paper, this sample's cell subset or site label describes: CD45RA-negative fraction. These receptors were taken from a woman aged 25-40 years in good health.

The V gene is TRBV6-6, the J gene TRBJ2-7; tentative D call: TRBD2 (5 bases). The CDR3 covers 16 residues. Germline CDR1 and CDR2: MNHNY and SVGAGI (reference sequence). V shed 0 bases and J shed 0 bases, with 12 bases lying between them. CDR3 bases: TGTGCCAGCAGTTACTCAATGCGGGTCCACTCCTACGAGCAGTACTTC. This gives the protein CASSYSMRVHSYEQYF.

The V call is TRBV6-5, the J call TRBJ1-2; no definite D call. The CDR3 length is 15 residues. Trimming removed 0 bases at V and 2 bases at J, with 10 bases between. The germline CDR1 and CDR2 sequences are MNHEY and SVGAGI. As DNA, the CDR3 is TGTGCCAGCAGTTACTCGCCGGGTCTCAACTATGGCTACACCTTC. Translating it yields CASSYSPGLNYGYTF.

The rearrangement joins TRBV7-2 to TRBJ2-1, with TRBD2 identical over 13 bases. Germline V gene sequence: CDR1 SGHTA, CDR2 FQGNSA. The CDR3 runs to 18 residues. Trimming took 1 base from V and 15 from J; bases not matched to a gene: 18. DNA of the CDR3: TGTGCCAGCAGCTTAGTTGTCCGGACTAGCGGGAGAAAGGCGCACCCGTTCTTC. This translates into CASSLVVRTSGRKAHPFF.

This chain's CDR3 is CATQGRNNYGYTF. Here the CDR3 DNA reads TGTGCCACACAGGGGCGTAATAACTATGGCTACACCTTC. This chain uses TRBV28 with TRBJ1-2; 7 positions match TRBD1. Germline V gives CDR1 MDHEN, CDR2 SYDVKM. The CDR3 has 13 amino acids. J lost 1 base, V lost 10 bases, and 6 bases had no gene match.